This T cell receptor (beta chain) was retrieved from a study of blood T cell repertoires in COVID-19 (dated by TCRdb to about 2020). About the full investigation: Collaborator samples came from the United States, Italy and Spain and covered acute and convalescent phases of COVID-19. The material from the prospective study consisted of cDNA or gDNA derived from T cells, B-cell-depleted T cells, or PBMCs. Deeply sampled blood TCRbeta repertoires from subjects exposed to, actively infected with, or recovered from COVID-19 were included in the dataset. The repertoires were made available in a free public database intended to serve as a resource for research on the immune response to SARS-CoV-2. Samples came from the ongoing ImmuneRACE study (first 160 participants) plus 1,254 subjects from 6 global collaborators. Nearly every sample came with metadata listing a de-identified subject ID, COVID-19 status, age in years and sex. Where available, HLA class I and class II types were obtained from metadata supplied by the sample provider rather than from assay-based typing. The research as a whole found: The amount of clinical and demographic metadata varied by source and participant and was provided uncurated.

TCRbeta CDR3 regions were amplified from genomic DNA using the immunoSEQ Assay, a bias-controlled multiplex PCR. The original methods were these. Nucleated cell counts per sample were estimated from amplification of reference gene primers within the assay. To quantify the absolute abundance of each unique TCRbeta CDR3 rearrangement, sequence reads were collapsed and filtered. Productive Simpson clonality was computed per sample as the square root of Simpson's diversity index over productive rearrangements. Held by TCRdb, this immuneACCESS table contains in-frame sequences only and omits some clones. Under half of the omission traces to an unresolved V gene where checked; the cause of the rest is unknown. Clone size and V and J calls were adopted from that table, with D and trimming inferred from the DNA. The sample table lists about 220,000 clones, roughly 80% of them with a count of one. More than 7% of the sample is in the top ten clones.

Each collaborating institution followed its own protocols to collect whole blood in K2EDTA tubes. For TCRbeta analysis, collaborator samples were shipped as frozen whole blood, as isolated PBMCs, or as DNA extracted from either sample type. Comment on this clone: Its specific antigen is unknown. No base quality information exists; no much larger clone differs at one position.

The V and J ends are trimmed by 0 bases and 1 base, leaving 6 bases between them. From the germline V gene, CDR1 is SGHRS and CDR2 is YFSETQ. From the cysteine up to the phenylalanine, the CDR3 has a length of 14 residues. The retained sequence is limited to the CDR3, 42 bases, with the frame set at the first base. This sequence was found in a woman aged 70-85 years with acute or convalescent COVID-19. Sequenced: peripheral blood. The sequence links TRBV5-1 to TRBJ2-3, with no reliable assignment of the D segment. The bases read TGCGCCAGCAGCTTGGTAGTCGGCACAGATACGCAGTATTTT. It specifies CASSLVVGTDTQYF. Where the CDR3 stops, the reference TRBV5-1 and TRBJ2-3 genes take over; the full variable domain is KAGVTQTPRYLIKTRGQQVTLSCSPISGHRSVSWYQQTPGQGLQFLFEYFSETQRNKGNFPGRFSGRQFSNSRSEMNVSTLELGDSALYLCASSLVVGTDTQYFGPGTRLTVL.